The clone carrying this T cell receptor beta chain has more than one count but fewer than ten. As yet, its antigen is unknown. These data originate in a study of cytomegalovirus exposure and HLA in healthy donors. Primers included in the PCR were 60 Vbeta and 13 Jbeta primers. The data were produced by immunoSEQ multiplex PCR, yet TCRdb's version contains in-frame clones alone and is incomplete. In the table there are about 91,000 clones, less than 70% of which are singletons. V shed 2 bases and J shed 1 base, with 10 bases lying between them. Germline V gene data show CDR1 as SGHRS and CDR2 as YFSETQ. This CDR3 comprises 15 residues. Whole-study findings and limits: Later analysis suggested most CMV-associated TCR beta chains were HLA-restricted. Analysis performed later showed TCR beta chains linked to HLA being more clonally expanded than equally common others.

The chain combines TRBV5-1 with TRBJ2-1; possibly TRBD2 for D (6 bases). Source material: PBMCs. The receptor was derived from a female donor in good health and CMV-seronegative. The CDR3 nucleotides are TGCGCCAGCAGCTTTGTGGGGGGTTCCTACAATGAGCAGTTCTTC. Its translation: CASSFVGGSYNEQFF.